This T cell receptor beta chain came from a study of cytomegalovirus exposure and HLA in healthy donors. Study at large: Of 300 to 500 genotyped donors, roughly 81% clustered with self-reported Caucasian donors.

The donors were healthy bone marrow donors. With 60 Vbeta and 13 Jbeta primers, the PCR was carried out. Here immunoSEQ multiplex PCR was the method, and the copy in TCRdb shows in-frame clones only, minus some. The table shows under 150,000 clones, with roughly three quarters occurring only once. The trim removed 2 bases at V and 1 base at J, leaving 5 bases unmatched. This CDR3 spans 16 amino acids. Germline V gene lookup returns CDR1 KGHSH and CDR2 LQKENI. V usage is TRBV18 and J usage is TRBJ2-7; TRBD2 aligns across 10 bases. The TCR sequence derives from a woman aged 60-75 years in good health and CMV-seronegative. Input material: PBMCs. The CDR3 loop is CASSPWLAGASYEQYF. The CDR3 region has the DNA TGTGCCAGCTCACCATGGCTAGCGGGAGCTTCCTACGAGCAGTACTTC. Looking up the rest from reference TRBV18 and TRBJ2-7 gives the full variable domain: NAGVMQNPRHLVRRRGQEARLRCSPMKGHSHVYWYRQLPEEGLKFMVYLQKENIIDESGMPKERFSAEFPKEGPSILRIQQVVRGDSAAYFCASSPWLAGASYEQYFGPGTRLTVT.